A single count supports the clone carrying this T cell receptor beta chain. Its antigen is undetermined. The DNA is omitted, as the CDR3 cannot be located on it reliably, and the CDR3 follows TCRdb's listing. Germline V gives CDR1 MNHEY, CDR2 SVGAGI. Termini included, the CDR3 measures 12 amino acids. This sample was included in a study of cytomegalovirus exposure and HLA in healthy donors. At the level of the study: Most genotyped donors, about four fifths of around 370, had Caucasian-associated genetic ancestry.

It was with 60 Vbeta and 13 Jbeta primers that the PCR ran. Authors' analysis steps: Per a later analysis, the number of unique TCR beta chains was approximately 73 million, of which about 11 million were shared. Produced via immunoSEQ multiplex PCR; TCRdb's table is partial and in-frame only. D and trimming come from the DNA, and the V and J calls and clone size come from that table. The repertoire holds more than 100,000 clones, with approximately 66% as singletons. Whole-study results and caveats: Cytomegalovirus association was assigned to more than 150 TCR beta chains.

Sequenced: PBMCs. This chain joins TRBV6-5 and TRBJ2-7; the tabulated D call, TRBD1, remains unverified against the DNA. The source is a woman between 45 and 60 years old in good health and CMV-seronegative. The CDR3 protein is CASGVGLGALYF.